This T cell receptor (beta chain) stems from a study of blood T cell repertoires in COVID-19. Method: immunoSEQ multiplex PCR; TCRdb's copy keeps in-frame clones and lacks some. Counted here are about 210,000 clones, 84% occurring once; the ten biggest clones make up more than 9%. The sequence was collected from an elderly woman with COVID-19, enrolled during active disease. The source material was peripheral blood.

The CDR3, as DNA: TGTGCCAGCACGAATCAATCACCAGGGAACTACACCTTC. Residues: CASTNQSPGNYTF. The gene calls are TRBV2 and TRBJ1-2; TRBD1 might be the D (5 bases). Germline CDR1 reads SNHLY; CDR2 reads FYNNEI. CDR3 length: 13 amino acids. V was cut by 7 bases and J by 10 bases, with 19 bases left in between. Together with reference TRBV2 and TRBJ1-2, the CDR3 gives the full variable domain: EPEVTQTPSHQVTQMGQEVILRCVPISNHLYFYWYRQILGQKVEFLVSFYNNEISEKSEIFDDQFSVERPDGSNFTLKIRSTKLEDSAMYFCASTNQSPGNYTFGSGTRLTVV.